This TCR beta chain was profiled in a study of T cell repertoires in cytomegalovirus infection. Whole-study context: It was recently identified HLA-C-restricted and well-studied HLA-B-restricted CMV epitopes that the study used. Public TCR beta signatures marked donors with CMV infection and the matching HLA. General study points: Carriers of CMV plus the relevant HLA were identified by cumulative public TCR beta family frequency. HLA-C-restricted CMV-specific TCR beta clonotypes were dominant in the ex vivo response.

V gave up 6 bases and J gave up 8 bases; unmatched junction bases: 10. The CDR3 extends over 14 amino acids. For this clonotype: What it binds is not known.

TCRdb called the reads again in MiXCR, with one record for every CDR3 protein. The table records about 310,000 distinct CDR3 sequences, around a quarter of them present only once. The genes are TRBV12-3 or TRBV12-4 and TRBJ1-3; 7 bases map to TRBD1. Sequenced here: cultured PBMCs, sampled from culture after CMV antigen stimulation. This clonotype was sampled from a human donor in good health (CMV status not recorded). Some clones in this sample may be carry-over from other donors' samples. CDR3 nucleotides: TGTGCCAGCAGACCTACAGGGGTAAAGGACACCATATATTTT. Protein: CASRPTGVKDTIYF.